What follows are 17 T cell receptor beta chains derived from one specimen sequenced in a study of T cells after yellow fever vaccination. TCRdb called the 5' RACE reads again in MiXCR, with one record for every CDR3 protein. The table includes 550,000 to 750,000 distinct CDR3 sequences, 13% detected once. This sample comprised PBMCs, obtained on the day of the yellow fever booster vaccination. The receptors originated from a man younger than 40 who received the YFV17D yellow fever vaccine.

This clonotype came up many times. The chain recombines TRBV20-1 with TRBJ2-7, with a possible D match to TRBD2 (6 bases). The CDR3 is made up of 14 amino acids. The germline V gene encodes CDR1 DFQATT and CDR2 SNEGSKA (reference sequence). V gave up 3 bases and J gave up 2 bases, with 14 bases separating them. The DNA of the CDR3 is TGCAGTGCTAGGCCCCGCGGGAAAACCTACGAGCAGTACTTC. This codes for CSARPRGKTYEQYF.

This clonotype was detected a few times. This chain uses TRBV12-3 or TRBV12-4 with TRBJ2-1, with TRBD2 matching 7 bases. V was pared by 4 bases and J by 4 bases, with 10 bases of the junction left unmatched. The CDR3 has 16 residues. The CDR3 DNA is TGTGCCAGCAGTTCGAGGGCTAGCGGTCCTTACAATGAGCAGTTCTTC. Translation gives CASSSRASGPYNEQFF.

The sample holds a few counts of this clonotype. The V gene is TRBV29-1, the J gene TRBJ1-2, with a possible D match to TRBD1 (5 bases). This CDR3 contains 13 residues. Germline V gives CDR1 SQVTM, CDR2 ANQGSEA. V lost 4 bases to trimming and J lost 6 bases, with 15 bases between them. The CDR3 reads CSVAGGEGDGYTF. The CDR3 bases are TGCAGCGTTGCAGGAGGGGAGGGTGATGGCTACACCTTC.

This clonotype came up a few times. The genes are TRBV7-9 and TRBJ1-1; no definite D call. From germline, CDR1 is SEHNR and CDR2 FQNEAQ (reference sequence). CDR3 length equals 11 residues. V shed 8 bases and J shed 4 bases, with 8 bases lying between them. CDR3 in amino acids: CASVLGTEAFF. CDR3 nucleotide sequence: TGTGCCAGCGTGTTAGGCACTGAAGCTTTCTTT.

This clonotype appeared a few times. The rearrangement joins TRBV30 to TRBJ1-5; the D is unclear. The CDR3 sequence is 13 residues long. Trimming pared 0 bases from V and 6 bases from J, leaving 9 bases between. Germline CDR1 and CDR2: GTSNPN and SVGIG (reference sequence). The CDR3 coding sequence is TGTGCCTGGAGTGTACGGAACGGTCAGCCCCAGCATTTT. This encodes CAWSVRNGQPQHF.

This CDR3 reads CSASGLAGDYEQFF. The CDR3 bases are TGCAGTGCTAGTGGTCTAGCGGGAGACTATGAGCAGTTCTTC. V is TRBV20-1 and J is TRBJ2-1, with TRBD2 matching 10 bases. Germline CDR1 is DFQATT and CDR2 is SNEGSKA (reference sequence). The V and J ends lost 3 bases and 8 bases, in that order; junction bases with no gene match: 7. This CDR3 comprises 14 residues.

This clonotype was recorded a few times. The chain carries TRBV6-2 or TRBV6-3 and TRBJ2-7, with TRBD2 matching over 10 bases. The germline CDR1 and CDR2 sequences are MNHEY and SVGEGT. J was trimmed by 3 bases and V by 2 bases; bases with no gene match: 4. CDR3 length: 15 amino acids. CDR3 amino acids: CASSYLTSGFYEQYF. CDR3 DNA sequence: TGTGCCAGCAGTTACCTGACTAGCGGGTTCTACGAGCAGTACTTC.

This clonotype was picked up a small number of times. The rearrangement uses TRBV24-1 and TRBJ2-2; D perhaps matches TRBD2 (5 bases). The CDR3 runs 16 residues. CDR1 KGHDR and CDR2 SFDVKD come from the germline V gene. Trimming cost V 4 bases and J 1 base, with 12 bases left between them. The CDR3 sequence is CATSDPTRGNTGELFF. CDR3 sequence (DNA): TGTGCCACCAGTGACCCGACCCGGGGGAACACCGGGGAGCTGTTTTTT.

This clonotype occurred many times. The chain joins TRBV20-1 to TRBJ2-1; possible D gene TRBD2, 7 bases. The germline V gene has CDR1 DFQATT and CDR2 SNEGSKA (reference sequence). This CDR3 contains 14 residues. V lost 3 bases and J 6 bases, leaving 15 bases between the germline ends. The CDR3 protein is CSASRPGGLNEQFF. In DNA, the CDR3 is TGCAGTGCTAGTCGGCCGGGGGGCCTCAATGAGCAGTTCTTC.

The V call is TRBV7-2, the J call TRBJ2-7; TRBD2 matches at 12 bases. Looked up from germline, CDR1 is SGHTA and CDR2 is FQGNSA. The CDR3 spans 15 residues. With V trimmed by 5 bases and J by 6 bases, 8 bases remained unmatched. The CDR3 spells CASSTLAGGPGEQYF. In DNA form, the CDR3 reads TGTGCCAGCAGCACCCTAGCGGGAGGGCCTGGCGAGCAGTACTTC.

The gene calls are TRBV5-4 and TRBJ2-2, with 8 bases identical to TRBD2. This CDR3 region has 16 residues. J gave up 6 bases and V 4 bases, and 11 bases lay outside the gene matches. Per germline, CDR1 SGHNT and CDR2 YYREEE (reference sequence). CDR3 bases: TGTGCCAGCAGCAAGGGACTAGGGGTGTTCCCCGGGGAGCTGTTTTTT. It specifies CASSKGLGVFPGELFF.

This clonotype appeared a few times. The chain carries TRBV9 and TRBJ2-7; 9 bases map to TRBD1. CDR3 length: 13 residues. Germline V gene sequence: CDR1 SGDLS, CDR2 YYNGEE. The V and J ends lost 6 bases and 5 bases, in that order; junction bases with no gene match: 6. CDR3 region: CASTGTGSDEQYF. In nucleotides, the CDR3 is TGTGCCAGCACCGGGACAGGGTCCGACGAGCAGTACTTC.

This clonotype was counted a few times. The V and J genes are TRBV29-1 and TRBJ2-1; the match to TRBD1 covers 11 bases. The CDR3 has 22 amino acids. From germline, CDR1 is SQVTM and CDR2 ANQGSEA. The junction had 26 bases not matched to a gene; V was cut back by 7 bases and J by 0 bases. The CDR3 region has the DNA TGCAGCGACGTTGATGCCGGACAGGGGGCCATCCTCGAGGGGAGCTCCTACAATGAGCAGTTCTTC. Translated, it gives CSDVDAGQGAILEGSSYNEQFF.

This clonotype showed up just a few times. V is TRBV20-1 and J is TRBJ2-7; D is unclear. Trimming left V 5 bases short and J 0 bases short, with 17 bases between. CDR1 DFQATT and CDR2 SNEGSKA come from the germline V gene (reference sequence). The CDR3 covers 15 residues. CDR3 in amino acids: CSARGLIMSSYEQYF. The DNA of the CDR3 is TGCAGTGCTCGTGGTTTGATAATGAGCTCCTACGAGCAGTACTTC.

The chain combines TRBV12-3 or TRBV12-4 with TRBJ1-1, with no clear D. This CDR3 comprises 15 residues. The ends were cut back, 5 bases at V and 6 bases at J, with 19 bases in the middle. The CDR3 region is CASSRRNVADPEAFF. CDR3 in DNA: TGTGCCAGCAGTCGGCGGAATGTGGCCGACCCTGAAGCTTTCTTT.

In its sample, this clonotype was seen a few times. CDR3 sequence: CASSQDRSGRAEETQYF. DNA for the CDR3: TGTGCCAGCAGCCAAGATCGGAGCGGGAGAGCAGAAGAGACCCAGTACTTC. V is TRBV14 and J is TRBJ2-5, with 8 bases lining up with TRBD2. Germline values: CDR1 SGHDN, CDR2 FVKESK. This CDR3 is 17 amino acids long. Losses at the gene ends were 0 bases for V and 3 bases for J; bases not matched to a gene: 9.

This clonotype occurred a few times. CDR3 coding DNA: TGTGCCACCAGCAGAGAGGGACTAGCGTCCAATGAGCAGTTCTTC. As protein: CATSREGLASNEQFF. The rearrangement links TRBV15 to TRBJ2-1; 10 nucleotides align to TRBD2. Germline V gene sequence: CDR1 LNHNV, CDR2 YYDKDF (reference sequence). The CDR3 runs to 15 residues. V trimming: 0 bases; J trimming: 6 bases; junction bases outside the gene matches: 2.